The present T cell receptor (beta chain) was sequenced within a study of T cells in tumors after PD-1 blockade. For the study at large: Prior checkpoint blockade, systemic immunosuppressant use, or anti-cancer therapy within 4 weeks excluded patients. Patients received pembrolizumab 200 mg every 3 weeks or cemiplimab 350 mg every 2 weeks.

Sequencing used immunoSEQ multiplex PCR; TCRdb keeps in-frame clones, though not all of them. The table lists about 21,000 clones, more than 65% of them singletons. Trimming stripped 2 bases from V and 6 bases from J, with 10 bases between. The CDR3 consists of 13 residues. Germline V gene data show CDR1 as SEHNR and CDR2 as FQNEAQ (reference sequence). This clone appeared a few times. Sequencing was performed on PBMCs, taken after anti-PD-1 therapy. This receptor was identified in a human donor with advanced basal cell or squamous cell carcinoma (not recorded which). This rearrangement joins TRBV7-9 to TRBJ1-2; the D is unclear. This CDR3 is CASSLSSGDGYTF. The CDR3 DNA sequence: TGTGCCAGCAGCTTAAGCTCCGGGGATGGCTACACCTTC.